These 25 T cell receptor beta chains share one sample of origin, sequenced in a study of blood T cell repertoires in COVID-19. Clones were read by immunoSEQ multiplex PCR, and TCRdb kept only the in-frame ones, dropping some. The table records approximately 97,000 clones, over 70% of them present only once. Sequencing was carried out using peripheral blood. The receptors were sampled from a man between 60 and 75 years old with acute or convalescent COVID-19.

The V and J genes are TRBV19 and TRBJ1-4; no clear D gene. The germline V gene has CDR1 LNHDA and CDR2 SQIVND (reference sequence). V was cut by 6 bases and J by 5 bases, with 10 bases left in between. This CDR3 contains 13 residues. CDR3 loop: CASRWQINEKLFF. In DNA form, the CDR3 reads TGTGCCAGTAGGTGGCAGATAAATGAAAAACTGTTTTTT.

Details on this clone: Other DNA variants within this sample encode the same CDR3. The chain recombines TRBV9 with TRBJ2-1, with 10 bases identical to TRBD1. With V trimmed by 3 bases and J by 4 bases, 4 bases remained unmatched. Germline V lookup: CDR1 SGDLS, CDR2 YYNGEE. The CDR3 covers 15 residues. The DNA of the CDR3 is TGTGCCAGCAGCGCAGGGACAGGGGCATACAATGAGCAGTTCTTC. Protein: CASSAGTGAYNEQFF.

The genes are TRBV4-1 and TRBJ2-3; 14 nucleotides line up with TRBD2. V was pared by 3 bases and J by 0 bases, with 14 bases of the junction left unmatched. Germline-derived CDR1 and CDR2 are MGHRA and YSYEKL. The CDR3 extends over 21 amino acids. The CDR3 is CASSHLGLAGGTPYSTDTQYF. CDR3 DNA: TGCGCCAGCAGCCATCTCGGACTAGCGGGAGGAACGCCATATAGCACAGATACGCAGTATTTT.

The CDR3 spells CASSFGQRLMNTEAFF. The CDR3, as DNA: TGCGCCAGCAGCTTCGGACAGAGATTAATGAACACTGAAGCTTTCTTT. The V gene is TRBV5-1, the J gene TRBJ1-1; D might be TRBD1 (6 bases). The germline V and J ends were trimmed by 2 bases and 0 bases, with 14 bases remaining between them. There are 16 residues in the CDR3. Germline values: CDR1 SGHRS, CDR2 YFSETQ.

This sequence joins TRBV6-2 or TRBV6-3 and TRBJ2-7, with TRBD1 matching 10 bases. V dropped 1 base and J dropped 6; count of bases not matched to a gene: 6. This CDR3 is built from 15 residues. In germline, CDR1 is MNHEY, CDR2 SVGEGT. The DNA of the CDR3 is TGTGCCAGCAGTTACTGGGGACAGGGGCGTCCCGAGCAGTACTTC. Protein sequence: CASSYWGQGRPEQYF.

The CDR3, as DNA: TGTGCCAGCAGTCCTCAGAGGAAGCGACATGGCTACACCTTC. Translating it yields CASSPQRKRHGYTF. The V call is TRBV28, the J call TRBJ1-2; no reliable D call. The CDR3 has 14 amino acids. Germline-derived CDR1 and CDR2 are MDHEN and SYDVKM. Trimming shortened V by 5 bases and J by 6 bases, and 16 bases separated the two germline ends.

The V call is TRBV28, the J call TRBJ2-5, with D possibly TRBD1 on 7 matching bases. The V end was cut by 6 bases, the J end by 0 bases, with 17 bases between. Per germline, CDR1 MDHEN and CDR2 SYDVKM. CDR3 length: 16 amino acids. The DNA of the CDR3 is TGTGCCAGCAGCTCAACAGGGGAGGAGTACCAAGAGACCCAGTACTTC. It is translated as CASSSTGEEYQETQYF.

The chain uses TRBV28 and TRBJ2-2; no firm D call. CDR3 length: 13 amino acids. Germline values: CDR1 MDHEN, CDR2 SYDVKM. V was pared by 4 bases and J by 0 bases, with 3 bases between. The CDR3 coding sequence is TGTGCCAGCAGTTCCGCGAACACCGGGGAGCTGTTTTTT. Translated: CASSSANTGELFF.

V usage is TRBV6-2 or TRBV6-3 and J usage is TRBJ1-6; D ambiguous. V was pared by 4 bases and J by 4 bases, with 11 bases between. In germline, CDR1 is MNHEY, CDR2 SVGEGT. The CDR3 has 15 amino acids. The CDR3 loop is CASSFAGIYNSPLHF. CDR3 nucleotide sequence: TGTGCCAGCAGTTTCGCCGGGATATATAATTCACCCCTCCACTTT.

V gene TRBV7-6 combines with J gene TRBJ2-1; weak D call: TRBD2 (6 bases). CDR1 and CDR2 from the germline V gene are SGHVS and FNYEAQ. The V end was cut by 1 base, the J end by 0 bases, with 10 bases between. This CDR3 region has 16 residues. The DNA of the CDR3 is TGTGCCAGCAGCTTAGTTCCCGGGAGCTCCTACAATGAGCAGTTCTTC. It is translated as CASSLVPGSSYNEQFF.

The chain couples TRBV30 to TRBJ1-2; 10 positions agree with TRBD1. Trimming cost V 0 bases and J 4 bases; bases outside gene matches: 8. CDR3 length equals 16 residues. Germline V CDR1 and CDR2: GTSNPN, SVGIG (reference sequence). CDR3 sequence reads: CAWSVQGTGAPYGYTF. As DNA, the CDR3 is TGTGCCTGGAGTGTACAAGGGACAGGGGCTCCCTATGGCTACACCTTC.

The chain is built from TRBV3-1 (or the pseudogene TRBV3-2) and TRBJ1-1; no definite D call. V was trimmed by 0 bases and J by 4 bases, leaving 12 bases between them. Germline V gene data show CDR1 as LGHDT and CDR2 as YNNKEL (reference sequence). This CDR3 contains 15 residues. CDR3 sequence reads: CASSQDPRIGTEAFF. As DNA, the CDR3 is TGTGCCAGCAGCCAAGATCCGCGGATCGGCACTGAAGCTTTCTTT.

V gene TRBV7-2 combines with J gene TRBJ1-1; no definite D call. The CDR3 is made up of 15 amino acids. Germline-derived CDR1 and CDR2 are SGHTA and FQGNSA. Deletions cut 5 bases from V and 1 base from J, with 14 bases between. CDR3 nucleotides: TGTGCCAGCAGCCCAACCACGCGGAGGAACACTGAAGCTTTCTTT. Protein sequence: CASSPTTRRNTEAFF.

Regarding this clone: In the same sample, other DNA sequences code for this CDR3. The rearrangement uses TRBV7-6 and TRBJ1-1, with 7 bases that match TRBD1. J was trimmed by 1 base and V by 0 bases; bases with no gene match: 2. There are 15 residues in the CDR3. CDR1 SGHVS and CDR2 FNYEAQ come from the germline V gene. The CDR3 protein is CASSLARQGNTEAFF. In DNA, the CDR3 is TGTGCCAGCAGCTTAGCGCGACAGGGGAACACTGAAGCTTTCTTT. Combining the CDR3 with reference TRBV7-6 and TRBJ1-1 gives the whole variable domain GAGVSQSPRYKVTKRGQDVALRCDPISGHVSLYWYRQALGQGPEFLTYFNYEAQQDKSGLPNDRFSAERPEGSISTLTIQRTEQRDSAMYRCASSLARQGNTEAFFGQGTRLTVV.

V usage is TRBV6-5 and J usage is TRBJ2-3; possible D gene TRBD2, 6 bases. This CDR3 comprises 15 residues. Trimming took 0 bases from V and 4 from J, leaving 11 bases between them. From germline, CDR1 is MNHEY and CDR2 SVGAGI. In DNA, the CDR3 is TGTGCCAGCAGTTACTCTGGCGGGATGGCAGATACGCAGTATTTT. It specifies CASSYSGGMADTQYF.

This clone was seen only once. The chain couples TRBV5-6 to TRBJ2-2; 10 nucleotides match TRBD1. The germline V gene encodes CDR1 SGHDT and CDR2 YYEEEE. The CDR3 covers 16 residues. Trimming took 4 bases from V and 3 from J; bases not matched to a gene: 6. CDR3 nucleotide sequence: TGTGCCAGCAGCGGCGGGACAGGGGCGTACACCGGGGAGCTGTTTTTT. Protein product: CASSGGTGAYTGELFF.

The chain employs TRBV4-3 and TRBJ1-4; the D gene is possibly TRBD1 (5 bases). Per germline, CDR1 LGHNA and CDR2 YSLEER. V was shortened by 0 bases and J by 7 bases, with 12 bases between the two germline ends. This CDR3 comprises 15 residues. The CDR3 loop is CASSQDRGSVEKLFF. CDR3 bases: TGCGCCAGCAGCCAAGATCGGGGGTCGGTTGAAAAACTGTTTTTT.

This rearrangement joins TRBV4-1 to TRBJ1-1; D gene ambiguous. CDR3 size: 14 residues. V was pared by 3 bases and J by 3 bases, with 11 bases between. The V gene's germline CDR1 is MGHRA and CDR2 YSYEKL. CDR3 nucleotide sequence: TGCGCCAGCAGCCAGACTGACTCTTACACTGAAGCTTTCTTT. Encoded protein: CASSQTDSYTEAFF.

The V and J genes are TRBV11-2 and TRBJ2-5; D not resolved. The germline V gene has CDR1 SGHAT and CDR2 FQNNGV. Trimming shortened V by 0 bases and J by 5 bases, and 10 bases separated the two germline ends. The CDR3 loop spans 14 amino acids. CDR3 bases: TGTGCCAGCAGCTTAGATAGCCCCAAGGAGACCCAGTACTTC. Amino acid sequence: CASSLDSPKETQYF.

The V gene is TRBV11-2, the J gene TRBJ1-4; 9 positions match TRBD1. V shed 5 bases and J 5 bases; nucleotides not matched to a gene: 6. The germline CDR1 and CDR2 sequences are SGHAT and FQNNGV. CDR3 length: 15 amino acids. The CDR3 loop is CASSPRQGGNEKLFF. In DNA, the CDR3 is TGTGCCAGCAGCCCCCGACAGGGGGGGAATGAAAAACTGTTTTTT.

The chain is built from TRBV3-1 (or the pseudogene TRBV3-2) and TRBJ1-6; D gene unclear. The CDR3 totals 13 residues. The V and J ends lost 1 base and 7 bases respectively, with 5 bases between them. Germline CDR1 and CDR2: LGHDT and YNNKEL (reference sequence). The CDR3 nucleotides are TGTGCCAGCAGCCAAGGCCGGAATTCACCCCTCCACTTT. Protein: CASSQGRNSPLHF.

The rearrangement joins TRBV5-6 to TRBJ2-7; 8 positions match TRBD1. The CDR3 sequence is 14 residues long. Germline V gene data show CDR1 as SGHDT and CDR2 as YYEEEE. V trimming: 2 bases; J trimming: 4 bases; junction bases outside the gene matches: 5. CDR3 nucleotide sequence: TGTGCCAGCAGCTTCCTACAGGGGGGTTACGAGCAGTACTTC. This sequence encodes CASSFLQGGYEQYF.

This clone came up once. The V and J genes are TRBV6-2 or TRBV6-3 and TRBJ1-5; no reliable D call. Per the germline V gene, CDR1 is MNHEY and CDR2 is SVGEGT. Trimming stripped 2 bases from V and 3 bases from J, with 11 bases between. The CDR3 covers 15 residues. CDR3 sequence (DNA): TGTGCCAGCAGTTACGGGCAGAACGTCAATCAGCCCCAGCATTTT. Its translation: CASSYGQNVNQPQHF.

In this sample, this clone turned up a few times. The rearrangement uses TRBV2 and TRBJ1-5; D is perhaps TRBD1 (5 bases). The CDR3 length is 14 residues. The ends were cut back, 2 bases at V and 5 bases at J, with 10 bases in the middle. Germline V lookup: CDR1 SNHLY, CDR2 FYNNEI. The CDR3 bases are TGTGCCAGCAGTGAACAGGGTGGGCATCAGCCCCAGCATTTT. It specifies CASSEQGGHQPQHF.

The rearrangement links TRBV3-1 (or the pseudogene TRBV3-2) to TRBJ1-5; no reliable D call. The CDR3 loop spans 11 amino acids. CDR1 is LGHDT, CDR2 YNNKEL, per germline (reference sequence). V lost 1 base to trimming and J lost 13 bases, with 8 bases between them. This CDR3 reads CASSQGSTQHF. CDR3 coding DNA: TGTGCCAGCAGCCAAGGTTCAACACAGCATTTT.